What follows describes a single TCR beta chain. The CDR3 has 15 amino acids. CDR1 and CDR2 from the germline V gene are SGDLS and YYNGEE. V lost 4 bases to trimming and J lost 3 bases; unmatched junction nucleotides: 9. Sequenced by immunoSEQ multiplex PCR; TCRdb stores in-frame clones only, minus some. The table has about 58,000 clones, over 85% seen once. The data were taken from a study of identifying expanded T cells in peripheral blood. No infections or other immune events were documented during collection. The sequenced material came from blood. The source of this sequence is a person aged 18 to 75 in good health. The chain carries TRBV9 and TRBJ1-2; 7 nucleotides match TRBD1. In DNA, the CDR3 is TGTGCCAGCAGCCCACGACAGGGATCGGACTATGGCTACACCTTC. Translated: CASSPRQGSDYGYTF.